Below are 20 T cell receptor delta chains sequenced from a single sample in a study of gamma-delta T cells after stem cell transplantation. TCRdb reran clone calling via CATT on the RT-PCR reads. There are around 2,500 delta-chain clones in the sample; about 22% occur only once, and less than 30% lies in the top ten. The sample taken for sequencing was gamma-delta T cells. Every receptor here comes from a human donor. It is not recorded whose cells these are; they may come from a transplant donor.

Worth noting for this clone: At one of its ends the junction is not consistent with the germline gene, which may arise from a read error. V and J are TRDV1 and TRDJ1; D assignment may be TRDD2 or TRDD3 (6 bases each). Germline V gene data show CDR1 as TSWWSYY and CDR2 as QGS. There are 18 residues in the CDR3. For the CDR3, the DNA is TGCGCTCTTGGGGAAAATTACGGGTGGGGGTCCTACACCGATAAACCCATCTTT. Its translation is CALGENYGWGSYTDKPIF.

By share, this clone counts as medium-sized. The rearrangement joins TRDV1 to TRDJ1; 13 positions agree with TRDD3. V shed 1 base, J shed 3 bases, and the junction held 17 bases outside the gene matches. Germline assignment: CDR1 TSWWSYY and CDR2 QGS. The CDR3 totals 21 residues. The CDR3 DNA reads TGTGCTCTTGGGGAACCCTCCATCCGTACTGGGGGATACGTATGGGCCGATAAACTCATCTTT. It specifies CALGEPSIRTGGYVWADKLIF.

This clone is medium-sized in the sample. The chain joins TRDV1 to TRDJ1; 9 bases are shared with TRDD2. With 4 bases clipped from V and 11 bases from J, the junction kept 17 bases outside the gene matches. The CDR3 covers 16 residues. The germline gives CDR1 TSWWSYY, CDR2 QGS. The chain's CDR3 is CALGGFRPSYSRALIF. In DNA form, the CDR3 reads TGTGCTCTTGGGGGATTCCGGCCTTCCTACTCCCGGGCGCTCATCTTT.

This chain links TRDV1 with TRDJ1; D not certain. CDR1 and CDR2 from the germline V gene are TSWWSYY and QGS. The V end lost 2 bases, the J end lost 0 bases, and 7 bases lay between the germline ends. This CDR3 is built from 14 residues. Written as DNA, the CDR3 is TGTGCTCTTGGGGAAGGCGGCAACACCGATAAACTCATCTTT. This sequence encodes CALGEGGNTDKLIF.

CDR3 sequence reads: CALGEETTLGDTLVPWDTRQMFF. The CDR3 nucleotides read TGTGCTCTTGGGGAAGAGACAACCCTGGGGGATACGCTAGTACCCTGGGACACCCGACAGATGTTTTTC. The chain employs TRDV1 and TRDJ3, with 12 bases matching TRDD3. V lost 2 bases and J lost 2; bases outside the gene matches: 16. Germline values: CDR1 TSWWSYY, CDR2 QGS. The CDR3 spans 23 residues.

This clone has a handful of counts. This chain uses TRDV1 with TRDJ1, with D perhaps matching TRDD3 (6 bases). The CDR3 totals 17 residues. Germline values: CDR1 TSWWSYY, CDR2 QGS. The V end was cut by 2 bases, the J end by 10 bases, with 26 bases between. CDR3 in DNA: TGTGCTCTTGGGGAAAGCCTGGGGAGGCAGGGGCTACTAGTACTCATCTTT. Translation gives CALGESLGRQGLLVLIF.

A note on this clone: A far larger clone is only one base removed, so a read error is likely. Other DNA sequences of this sample code for an identical CDR3. This rearrangement joins TRDV1 to TRDJ4, with 11 positions matching TRDD3. CDR1 TSWWSYY and CDR2 QGS come from the germline V gene. The CDR3 extends over 23 amino acids. The CDR3 sequence is CALGDSTKVSGGYAMPPTRPLIF. For the CDR3, the DNA is TGTGCCCTTGGGGACTCTACTAAAGTAAGTGGGGGATACGCTATGCCCCCCACCAGACCCCTGATCTTT.

This clone is categorized as medium-sized. The chain employs TRDV1 and TRDJ1; the D call may be TRDD2 or TRDD3 (5 bases each). Germline V gene data show CDR1 as TSWWSYY and CDR2 as QGS. The V end lost 8 bases, the J end lost 2 bases, and 30 bases lay between the germline ends. This CDR3 comprises 19 residues. The CDR3 DNA reads TGTGCTCTTTCCGAGGGTCCTTCGGGCCCCACGGGGGTAACCGATAAACTCATCTTT. Translation gives CALSEGPSGPTGVTDKLIF.

Points on this clone: A much larger clone lies a single base off, so this may be a read error. This chain joins TRDV1 and TRDJ1; 12 positions match TRDD3. This CDR3 is built from 27 residues. Trimming took 4 bases from V and 4 from J; bases not matched to a gene: 40. Germline loops: CDR1 TSWWSYY, CDR2 QGS. The CDR3 coding sequence is TGTGCTCTTGGGGCCCCTACCCTATTCCTTACGAAGGAAGTCAGCTGGGGGATACGCGACACAAACGATAAACTCATCTTT. Its translation is CALGAPTLFLTKEVSWGIRDTNDKLIF.

This clone was counted a few times. The V gene is TRDV1, the J gene TRDJ1; tentatively, D is TRDD3 (6 bases). CDR3 length: 18 residues. V was shortened by 2 bases and J by 0 bases, with 19 bases between the two germline ends. The germline gives CDR1 TSWWSYY, CDR2 QGS. This chain's CDR3 is CALGELVRRGSYTDKLIF. Written as DNA, the CDR3 is TGTGCTCTTGGGGAATTAGTGAGAAGGGGATCCTACACCGATAAACTCATCTTT.

This clone came up a few times. As DNA, the CDR3 is TGTGCTCTTGGGGATACACTCCGCACTGGGGGAGACCTGTGCACCGATAAACTCATCTTT. Its translation is CALGDTLRTGGDLCTDKLIF. The chain has TRDV1 and TRDJ1; TRDD3 aligns across 9 bases. The ends lost 3 bases at V and 1 base at J; junction bases unmatched: 18. Germline V gene lookup returns CDR1 TSWWSYY and CDR2 QGS. This CDR3 comprises 20 residues.

This clone appeared once. This may be a read error, as it is one base from a much larger clone. This chain connects TRDV2 to TRDJ1; 10 nucleotides align to TRDD3. Trimming at V came to 1 base and at J to 1 base, leaving 11 bases not matched to a gene. Germline assignment: CDR1 GEAIGNYY and CDR2 EKD. The CDR3 totals 18 residues. Written as DNA, the CDR3 is TGTGCCTGTGACACGCCTAAGGGGGATACGCAACGCACCGATAAACTCATCTTT. Protein product: CACDTPKGDTQRTDKLIF.

A word on this clone: The same CDR3 can be traced to other DNA sequences in this sample. This sequence joins TRDV1 and TRDJ1; D unresolved. V was cut by 0 bases and J by 2 bases, with 7 bases left in between. This CDR3 has 14 residues. Germline lookup yields CDR1 TSWWSYY and CDR2 QGS. The CDR3 nucleotides read TGTGCTCTTGGGGAACTGACCGAAACCGATAAACTCATCTTT. Residues: CALGELTETDKLIF.

In this sample, this clone is medium-sized. The chain carries TRDV1 and TRDJ1; D is ambiguous. CDR3 length: 17 amino acids. Trimming stripped 2 bases from V and 8 bases from J, with 24 bases between. CDR1 is TSWWSYY and CDR2 is QGS in the germline V gene. The CDR3 bases are TGTGCTCTTGGGGAAAGCCCCGTCTGTGAGGGCTTGGGAAAACTCATCTTT. Translated, it gives CALGESPVCEGLGKLIF.

Concerning this clone: A read error likely explains this, since a far larger clone differs by one base. V usage is TRDV1 and J usage is TRDJ1; 12 bases match TRDD3. There are 27 residues in the CDR3. Germline-derived CDR1 and CDR2 are TSWWSYY and QGS. Trimming cost V 4 bases and J 4 bases; bases outside gene matches: 40. CDR3 sequence reads: CALGAPTLLLTKEVSWGIRDANDKLIF. The CDR3 DNA reads as TGTGCTCTTGGGGCCCCTACCCTACTCCTTACGAAGGAAGTCAGCTGGGGGATACGCGACGCAAACGATAAACTCATCTTT.

The sample holds a few counts of this clone. In nucleotides, the CDR3 is TGTGCTCTTGGGGAAGCCCCTTCCCCCTCCCCCACTGGGGACGGGGCCCATAAACTCATCTTT. This sequence encodes CALGEAPSPSPTGDGAHKLIF. This chain connects TRDV1 to TRDJ1; weak D call: TRDD3 (7 bases). This CDR3 has 21 residues. The germline V gene has CDR1 TSWWSYY and CDR2 QGS. The V and J ends lost 2 bases and 6 bases respectively, with 34 bases between them.

J is TRDJ3 and V is TRDV1; D perhaps matches TRDD2 (5 bases). CDR3 length: 21 amino acids. Germline V gene sequence: CDR1 TSWWSYY, CDR2 QGS. The V end was cut by 5 bases, the J end by 0 bases, with 23 bases between. CDR3 sequence (DNA): TGTGCTCTTGGGACCCTTCGTCGGCGAAACTCAACCTCCTGGGACACCCGACAGATGTTTTTC. It translates to CALGTLRRRNSTSWDTRQMFF.

In its sample, this clone is medium-sized (0.01 to 0.1%). The chain recombines TRDV3 with TRDJ1, with TRDD3 matching over 12 bases. The CDR3 length is 16 residues. Germline CDR1 TVYSNPD, CDR2 GDNSRS (reference sequence). V shed 0 bases and J 5 bases; nucleotides not matched to a gene: 10. The CDR3 is CAFSAFPLGDTDKLIF. CDR3 nucleotide sequence: TGTGCCTTTAGCGCCTTCCCGCTGGGGGATACGGATAAACTCATCTTT.

A few counts support this clone. V usage is TRDV1 and J usage is TRDJ2, with TRDD3 identical over 10 bases. The junction had 5 bases not matched to a gene; V was cut back by 1 base and J by 0 bases. Germline assignment: CDR1 TSWWSYY and CDR2 QGS. The CDR3 loop spans 18 amino acids. This CDR3 reads CALGEQGGYAALTAQLFF. Written as DNA, the CDR3 is TGTGCTCTTGGGGAACAGGGGGGATACGCGGCTTTGACAGCACAACTCTTCTTT.

Concerning this clone itself: A much larger clone lies a single base off, so this may be a read error. The identical CDR3 is also encoded by other nucleotide sequences in the sample. This sequence joins TRDV1 and TRDJ1; D is possibly TRDD3 (5 bases). The CDR3 contains 18 residues. Looked up from germline, CDR1 is TSWWSYY and CDR2 is QGS. The CDR3 DNA reads as TGTGCTCTTGGGAATCTAGAGGATCACGGGAGATACACCGATAAACTCATCTTC. Translation gives CALGNLEDHGRYTDKLIF.